The clone carrying this T cell receptor (beta chain) is a singleton in its sample. Its antigen is not identified. Germline values: CDR1 MNHEY, CDR2 SMNVEV (reference sequence). This CDR3 contains 15 residues. V lost 6 bases to trimming and J lost 1 base; unmatched junction nucleotides: 6. The sample comes from a study of vaccination effects on CD4 cells after COVID-19. Looking at the study overall: Either the BNT162b2 or mRNA-1273 vaccine was given to participants in two doses.

Researchers isolated CD4+ T cells once approximately ten days of culture had elapsed. Prior SARS-CoV-2 infection was absent in the vaccine recipients, as shown by negative nucleocapsid antibodies. Some clones are missing from TCRdb's copy, which holds only in-frame ones; the method was immunoSEQ multiplex PCR. The sample has some 30,000 clones; 70% are singletons. This chain connects TRBV27 to TRBJ1-1; the match to TRBD1 covers 9 bases. The sample in question was CD4+ T cells from PBMCs cultured without peptide, obtained before COVID-19 vaccination. The sequence derives from a human donor who received a COVID-19 vaccine. The DNA of the CDR3 is TGTGCCAGCAGGCTTATGGGACAGGGGAACACTGAAGCTTTCTTT. Protein: CASRLMGQGNTEAFF.